These 13 T cell receptor beta chains share one sample of origin, sequenced in a study of T cell responses to AZD1222 COVID-19 vaccine. Libraries were prepared by immunoSEQ multiplex PCR; TCRdb keeps only in-frame clonotypes and omits some of them. The data show approximately 180,000 clones, with approximately 86% seen just once and roughly 7.7% held by the top ten. Here the sequenced sample was peripheral blood, taken on day 0 of AZD1222 vaccination. The source of these receptors is an adult in good health.

This chain links TRBV7-2 with TRBJ2-1; 7 bases agree with TRBD2. Unmatched junction bases numbered 5, after V lost 1 base and J lost 2 bases. This CDR3 region has 16 residues. CDR1 and CDR2 from the germline V gene are SGHTA and FQGNSA. CDR3 sequence: CASSLVPAGTYNEQFF. The CDR3 bases are TGTGCCAGCAGCTTAGTTCCAGCGGGGACCTACAATGAGCAGTTCTTC.

The rearrangement links TRBV5-1 to TRBJ2-1; D possibly corresponds to TRBD2 (5 bases). V lost 0 bases, J lost 4 bases, and 17 bases lay in between. The CDR3 has 17 amino acids. The germline V gene encodes CDR1 SGHRS and CDR2 YFSETQ. The CDR3: CASSLEAWGASYNEQFF. Written as DNA, the CDR3 is TGCGCCAGCAGCTTGGAAGCGTGGGGAGCGAGTTACAATGAGCAGTTCTTC.

The gene calls are TRBV30 and TRBJ1-5; a possible D gene is TRBD1 (5 bases). Deletions cut 1 base from V and 9 bases from J, with 13 bases between. Germline V gene lookup returns CDR1 GTSNPN and CDR2 SVGIG (reference sequence). The CDR3 is 13 residues long. The CDR3 bases are TGTGCCTGGAGTGAAACAGCGAGGGGGCCCCAGCATTTT. Translating gives CAWSETARGPQHF.

The V call is TRBV2, the J call TRBJ2-7, with 8 bases lining up with TRBD1. The V gene's germline CDR1 is SNHLY and CDR2 FYNNEI. The CDR3 runs 14 residues. V shed 6 bases and J 7 bases; nucleotides not matched to a gene: 11. CDR3 coding DNA: TGTGCCAGCAGCCCGGGACAGGCCTCCAAGGAGCAGTACTTC. Amino acid sequence: CASSPGQASKEQYF.

The chain couples TRBV4-3 to TRBJ2-1; possibly TRBD2 for D (7 bases). The CDR3 has 16 residues. CDR1 LGHNA and CDR2 YSLEER come from the germline V gene. Trimming removed 0 bases from V and 4 bases from J, with 13 bases in between. This chain's CDR3 is CASSQDPGGPYNEQFF. The CDR3 nucleotides read TGCGCCAGCAGCCAAGACCCCGGGGGGCCTTACAATGAGCAGTTCTTC.

V gene TRBV11-3 combines with J gene TRBJ2-1, with D tentatively TRBD1 or TRBD2 (5 bases each). Per germline, CDR1 SGHNT and CDR2 YENEEA. V was trimmed by 1 base and J by 6 bases, leaving 10 bases between them. CDR3 size: 14 residues. The CDR3 DNA follows: TGTGCCAGCAGCTTAGGGGGGACCCTCAATGAGCAGTTCTTC. This codes for CASSLGGTLNEQFF.

V is TRBV5-4 and J is TRBJ2-5, with D possibly TRBD1 on 5 matching bases. The length of the CDR3 is 13 residues. Trimming took 3 bases from V and 3 from J, leaving 9 bases between them. Germline loops: CDR1 SGHNT, CDR2 YYREEE (reference sequence). CDR3 bases: TGTGCCAGCAGCTCTCAGGGAAAAGAGACCCAGTACTTC. Its protein product is CASSSQGKETQYF.

The genes are TRBV18 and TRBJ1-6; D gene ambiguous. The V end lost 9 bases, the J end lost 6 bases, and 15 bases lay between the germline ends. This CDR3 region has 14 residues. Per germline, CDR1 KGHSH and CDR2 LQKENI. The CDR3 DNA follows: TGTGCCAGTAGGCTTGGCGCCGCTAATTCACCCCTCCACTTT. Residues: CASRLGAANSPLHF.

V gene TRBV11-2 combines with J gene TRBJ1-1; D is unclear. This CDR3 is 14 amino acids long. Trimming left V 2 bases short and J 1 base short, with 8 bases between. The germline V gene encodes CDR1 SGHAT and CDR2 FQNNGV. CDR3 DNA: TGTGCCAGCAGCTTAAGGGCGGCGAACACTGAAGCTTTCTTT. Protein: CASSLRAANTEAFF.

The J gene is TRBJ2-7, the V gene TRBV6-5; D is possibly TRBD1 (5 bases). The germline V gene encodes CDR1 MNHEY and CDR2 SVGAGI. V was clipped by 0 bases and J by 6 bases, with 15 bases between them. This CDR3 is built from 15 residues. For the CDR3, the DNA is TGTGCCAGCAGTTACTCGCCCGGAACAGGAATCGAGCAGTACTTC. Its protein is CASSYSPGTGIEQYF.

The rearrangement uses TRBV6-4 and TRBJ1-2, with D perhaps matching TRBD1 (5 bases). V lost 7 bases to trimming and J lost 7 bases, with 13 bases between them. The germline gives CDR1 MRHNA, CDR2 SNTAGT. This CDR3 contains 12 residues. The CDR3 DNA is TGTGCCAGCATCAAGAGGGGTAGTGGCTACACCTTC. Residues: CASIKRGSGYTF.

The V call is TRBV6-1, the J call TRBJ2-2; the D gene is possibly TRBD1 (6 bases). The CDR3 runs 17 residues. Germline CDR1 reads MNHNS; CDR2 reads SASEGT. V lost 3 bases, J lost 0 bases, and 14 bases lay in between. The CDR3 DNA reads TGTGCCAGCAGTGATTGGGGACACGCTGCGAACACCGGGGAGCTGTTTTTT. Encoded protein: CASSDWGHAANTGELFF.

This clone was detected only a few times. The chain carries TRBV7-9 and TRBJ1-6; 7 bases line up with TRBD1. Trimming took 5 bases from V and 9 from J; bases not matched to a gene: 16. The CDR3 extends over 17 amino acids. Per the germline V gene, CDR1 is SEHNR and CDR2 is FQNEAQ (reference sequence). CDR3: CASSPLGGTGVGSPLHF. CDR3 sequence (DNA): TGTGCCAGCAGCCCCCTGGGGGGCACAGGGGTTGGTTCACCCCTCCACTTT.